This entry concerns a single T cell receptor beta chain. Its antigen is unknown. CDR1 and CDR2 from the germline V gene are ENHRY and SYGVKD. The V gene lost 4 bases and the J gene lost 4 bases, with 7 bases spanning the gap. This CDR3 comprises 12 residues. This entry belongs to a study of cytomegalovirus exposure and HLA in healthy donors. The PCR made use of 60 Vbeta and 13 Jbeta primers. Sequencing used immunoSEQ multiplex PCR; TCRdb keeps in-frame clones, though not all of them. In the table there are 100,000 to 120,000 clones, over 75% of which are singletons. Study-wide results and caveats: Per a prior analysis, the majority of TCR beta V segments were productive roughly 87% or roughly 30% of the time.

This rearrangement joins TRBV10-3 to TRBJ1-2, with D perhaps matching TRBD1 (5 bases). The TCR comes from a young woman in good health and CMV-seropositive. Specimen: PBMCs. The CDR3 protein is CAISVDSYGYTF. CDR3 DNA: TGTGCCATCAGTGTAGACAGCTATGGCTACACCTTC.